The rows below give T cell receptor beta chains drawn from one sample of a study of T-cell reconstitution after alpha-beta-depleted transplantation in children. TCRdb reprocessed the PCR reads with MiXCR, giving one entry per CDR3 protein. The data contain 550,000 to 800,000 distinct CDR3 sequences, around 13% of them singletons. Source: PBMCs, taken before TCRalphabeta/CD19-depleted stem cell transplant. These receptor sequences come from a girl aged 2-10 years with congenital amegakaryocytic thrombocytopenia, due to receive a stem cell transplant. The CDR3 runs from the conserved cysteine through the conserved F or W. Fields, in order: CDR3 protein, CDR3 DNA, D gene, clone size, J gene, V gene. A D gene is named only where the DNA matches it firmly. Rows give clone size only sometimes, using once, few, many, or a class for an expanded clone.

cdr3_aa: CASSLELAGLEQYF
cdr3_nt: TGTGCCAGCAGCTTGGAACTAGCGGGACTCGAGCAGTACTTC
d_call: TRBD2
clone_size: NA
j_call: TRBJ2-7
v_call: TRBV5-5

cdr3_aa: CAIRDRTENTEAFF
cdr3_nt: TGTGCCATCAGGGATCGGACGGAGAACACTGAAGCTTTCTTT
d_call: NA
clone_size: many
j_call: TRBJ1-1
v_call: TRBV10-3

cdr3_aa: CASSYGGLAKNIQYF
cdr3_nt: TGTGCCAGCAGTTACGGGGGGTTAGCCAAAAACATTCAGTACTTC
d_call: NA
clone_size: many
j_call: TRBJ2-4
v_call: TRBV6-5

cdr3_aa: CASSPTSGRETGELFF
cdr3_nt: TGTGCCAGCAGCCCCACTAGCGGGCGGGAGACCGGGGAGCTGTTTTTT
d_call: TRBD2
clone_size: NA
j_call: TRBJ2-2
v_call: TRBV11-2

cdr3_aa: CASSQDAGNQPQHF
cdr3_nt: TGTGCCAGCAGCCAAGATGCAGGCAATCAGCCCCAGCATTTT
d_call: NA
clone_size: NA
j_call: TRBJ1-5
v_call: TRBV3-1

cdr3_aa: CASSPDSLETQYF
cdr3_nt: TGCGCCAGCAGCCCGGACTCACTCGAGACCCAGTACTTC
d_call: NA
clone_size: many
j_call: TRBJ2-5
v_call: TRBV5-1

cdr3_aa: CASSTGWNTEAFF
cdr3_nt: TGTGCCAGCAGCACAGGGTGGAACACTGAAGCTTTCTTT
d_call: NA
clone_size: many
j_call: TRBJ1-1
v_call: TRBV25-1

cdr3_aa: CASSFSPGRRETQYF
cdr3_nt: TGTGCCAGCAGCTTTTCGCCAGGAAGGCGCGAGACCCAGTACTTC
d_call: NA
clone_size: few
j_call: TRBJ2-5
v_call: TRBV7-8

cdr3_aa: CASSLRAGPETQYF
cdr3_nt: TGTGCCAGCAGCTTACGGGCAGGGCCGGAGACCCAGTACTTC
d_call: NA
clone_size: few
j_call: TRBJ2-5
v_call: TRBV13

cdr3_aa: CASSLQGVGTGELFF
cdr3_nt: TGTGCCAGCAGCTTACAGGGTGTTGGCACCGGGGAGCTGTTTTTT
d_call: NA
clone_size: few
j_call: TRBJ2-2
v_call: TRBV11-2

cdr3_aa: CASSYGTRILGALDF
cdr3_nt: TGCGCCAGCAGCTATGGGACAAGAATCCTGGGGGCGCTGGACTTC
d_call: NA
clone_size: NA
j_call: TRBJ2-5
v_call: TRBV5-1

cdr3_aa: CASSSPGLASTDTQYF
cdr3_nt: TGTGCCAGCAGCTCACCGGGACTAGCGAGCACAGATACGCAGTATTTT
d_call: TRBD2
clone_size: many
j_call: TRBJ2-3
v_call: TRBV7-2

cdr3_aa: CASSLLLTSGIYNEQFF
cdr3_nt: TGTGCCAGCAGCCTCCTCTTGACTAGCGGGATCTACAATGAGCAGTTCTTC
d_call: TRBD2
clone_size: few
j_call: TRBJ2-1
v_call: TRBV3-1

cdr3_aa: CASSFAGHKNTGELFF
cdr3_nt: TGCGCCAGCAGCTTTGCGGGACATAAGAACACCGGGGAGCTGTTTTTT
d_call: NA
clone_size: many
j_call: TRBJ2-2
v_call: TRBV5-1

cdr3_aa: CAISEYGNGYTF
cdr3_nt: TGTGCCATCAGTGAGTATGGCAATGGCTACACCTTC
d_call: NA
clone_size: many
j_call: TRBJ1-2
v_call: TRBV10-3

cdr3_aa: CASSSRAGIGYTF
cdr3_nt: TGTGCCAGCAGCTCTCGGGCAGGCATTGGCTACACCTTC
d_call: NA
clone_size: NA
j_call: TRBJ1-2
v_call: TRBV7-9

cdr3_aa: CASSFGQGPYEQYF
cdr3_nt: TGTGCCAGCAGTTTCGGACAGGGGCCCTACGAGCAGTACTTC
d_call: TRBD1
clone_size: many
j_call: TRBJ2-7
v_call: TRBV27

cdr3_aa: CASSLVGPGDLTNYGYTF
cdr3_nt: TGTGCCAGCAGCTTAGTTGGGCCAGGGGACCTTACTAACTATGGCTACACCTTC
d_call: NA
clone_size: many
j_call: TRBJ1-2
v_call: TRBV11-2

cdr3_aa: CSAEAVPGNEQFF
cdr3_nt: TGCAGTGCTGAGGCTGTGCCAGGCAATGAGCAGTTCTTC
d_call: NA
clone_size: many
j_call: TRBJ2-1
v_call: TRBV20-1

cdr3_aa: CASSHGAEGTDTQYF
cdr3_nt: TGTGCCAGTAGTCATGGCGCTGAAGGCACAGATACGCAGTATTTT
d_call: NA
clone_size: NA
j_call: TRBJ2-3
v_call: TRBV19

cdr3_aa: CASSRDSRTDTQYF
cdr3_nt: TGTGCCAGCAGCCGGGACTCACGCACAGATACGCAGTATTTT
d_call: NA
clone_size: many
j_call: TRBJ2-3
v_call: TRBV12-3/TRBV12-4

cdr3_aa: CASSFSEGARETQYF
cdr3_nt: TGTGCCAGCAGTTTTTCCGAGGGGGCTAGGGAGACCCAGTACTTC
d_call: TRBD1
clone_size: few
j_call: TRBJ2-5
v_call: TRBV12-3/TRBV12-4

cdr3_aa: CATSRDWDEQFF
cdr3_nt: TGTGCCACCAGCAGAGATTGGGATGAGCAGTTCTTC
d_call: NA
clone_size: many
j_call: TRBJ2-1
v_call: TRBV15

cdr3_aa: CASSLGSLGSAGLRYEQFF
cdr3_nt: TGTGCCAGCAGCTTAGGTTCGCTGGGTTCGGCGGGACTCAGGTATGAGCAGTTCTTC
d_call: NA
clone_size: few
j_call: TRBJ2-1
v_call: TRBV11-1

cdr3_aa: CASSLVGQGMNNEQFF
cdr3_nt: TGCGCCAGCAGCTTGGTGGGACAGGGCATGAACAATGAGCAGTTCTTC
d_call: TRBD1
clone_size: few
j_call: TRBJ2-1
v_call: TRBV5-1

cdr3_aa: CATSRELRSPLHF
cdr3_nt: TGTGCCACCAGCAGGGAGTTACGATCACCCCTCCACTTT
d_call: NA
clone_size: many
j_call: TRBJ1-6
v_call: TRBV15

cdr3_aa: CSARDLAGGPDSYNEQFF
cdr3_nt: TGCAGTGCTAGAGACCTAGCGGGAGGCCCCGACTCCTACAATGAGCAGTTCTTC
d_call: TRBD2
clone_size: few
j_call: TRBJ2-1
v_call: TRBV20-1

cdr3_aa: CASWATSYEQYF
cdr3_nt: TGTGCTTCGTGGGCCACCTCCTACGAGCAGTACTTC
d_call: NA
clone_size: few
j_call: TRBJ2-7
v_call: TRBV6-5

cdr3_aa: CSVPGHTLQETQYF
cdr3_nt: TGCAGCGTCCCAGGACACACACTGCAAGAGACCCAGTACTTC
d_call: NA
clone_size: many
j_call: TRBJ2-5
v_call: TRBV29-1

cdr3_aa: CASSLVSQGGEAFF
cdr3_nt: TGTGCCAGCAGCTTAGTAAGTCAGGGCGGTGAAGCTTTCTTT
d_call: NA
clone_size: few
j_call: TRBJ1-1
v_call: TRBV7-9

cdr3_aa: CASRGRDSSYNEQFF
cdr3_nt: TGTGCCAGCAGAGGACGGGATAGCTCCTACAATGAGCAGTTCTTC
d_call: NA
clone_size: many
j_call: TRBJ2-1
v_call: TRBV12-3/TRBV12-4

cdr3_aa: CASSLPGVPQKLFF
cdr3_nt: TGTGCCAGCAGCTTACCAGGTGTACCGCAAAAACTGTTTTTT
d_call: NA
clone_size: NA
j_call: TRBJ1-4
v_call: TRBV7-9

cdr3_aa: CSAEVGNTEAFF
cdr3_nt: TGCAGCGCGGAGGTAGGGAACACTGAAGCTTTCTTT
d_call: NA
clone_size: many
j_call: TRBJ1-1
v_call: TRBV29-1

cdr3_aa: CASSLARGGRKSNQPQHF
cdr3_nt: TGTGCCAGCAGCTTAGCCCGAGGGGGCAGAAAGAGCAATCAGCCCCAGCATTTT
d_call: TRBD1
clone_size: many
j_call: TRBJ1-5
v_call: TRBV11-1

cdr3_aa: CASSGNSYEQYF
cdr3_nt: TGTGCCAGCAGTGGTAATTCCTACGAGCAGTACTTC
d_call: NA
clone_size: many
j_call: TRBJ2-7
v_call: TRBV12-3/TRBV12-4

cdr3_aa: CSARGGGTRDQLGRSYEQYF
cdr3_nt: TGCAGTGCTAGAGGGGGGGGGACTAGGGATCAATTAGGTCGATCCTACGAGCAGTACTTC
d_call: TRBD2
clone_size: few
j_call: TRBJ2-7
v_call: TRBV20-1

cdr3_aa: CAISEGTSPRGEQYF
cdr3_nt: TGTGCCATCAGTGAGGGGACTAGCCCAAGGGGAGAGCAGTACTTC
d_call: TRBD2
clone_size: NA
j_call: TRBJ2-7
v_call: TRBV10-3

cdr3_aa: CASSIKNPAAGNTIYF
cdr3_nt: TGCGCCAGCAGCATCAAGAATCCGGCGGCTGGAAACACCATATATTTT
d_call: NA
clone_size: many
j_call: TRBJ1-3
v_call: TRBV4-1

cdr3_aa: CASRQGGAEAFF
cdr3_nt: TGTGCCAGCAGACAGGGAGGCGCCGAAGCTTTCTTT
d_call: NA
clone_size: many
j_call: TRBJ1-1
v_call: TRBV27

cdr3_aa: CASSYWGTSGYEQYF
cdr3_nt: TGTGCCAGCAGTTACTGGGGGACTAGCGGGTACGAGCAGTACTTC
d_call: TRBD2
clone_size: few
j_call: TRBJ2-7
v_call: TRBV6-2/TRBV6-3

cdr3_aa: CASSLVGNTGELFF
cdr3_nt: TGCGCCAGCAGCTTGGTCGGAAACACCGGGGAGCTGTTTTTT
d_call: NA
clone_size: many
j_call: TRBJ2-2
v_call: TRBV5-1

cdr3_aa: CASSTSIRSGVEYNEQFF
cdr3_nt: TGTGCCAGCAGCACATCCATCCGGTCGGGGGTCGAATACAATGAGCAGTTCTTC
d_call: NA
clone_size: few
j_call: TRBJ2-1
v_call: TRBV7-8